This note documents a single TCR beta chain sequence. CDR1 is MGHRA and CDR2 is YSYEKL in the germline V gene. V dropped 4 bases and J dropped 2; count of bases not matched to a gene: 4. The CDR3 extends over 14 amino acids. The sample comes from a study of technical replicates of blood from several donors. The data were produced by immunoSEQ multiplex PCR, yet TCRdb's version contains in-frame clones alone and is incomplete. The table shows tens of thousands of clones, with 90% to 95% occurring only once. Sequenced input: T cells isolated from PBMCs. This chain links TRBV4-1 with TRBJ2-7; 8 nucleotides agree with TRBD1. This TCR derives from a human donor in good health. The CDR3 spells CASSPGTGAYEQYF. The CDR3 nucleotides read TGCGCCAGCAGCCCCGGGACAGGTGCCTACGAGCAGTACTTC.